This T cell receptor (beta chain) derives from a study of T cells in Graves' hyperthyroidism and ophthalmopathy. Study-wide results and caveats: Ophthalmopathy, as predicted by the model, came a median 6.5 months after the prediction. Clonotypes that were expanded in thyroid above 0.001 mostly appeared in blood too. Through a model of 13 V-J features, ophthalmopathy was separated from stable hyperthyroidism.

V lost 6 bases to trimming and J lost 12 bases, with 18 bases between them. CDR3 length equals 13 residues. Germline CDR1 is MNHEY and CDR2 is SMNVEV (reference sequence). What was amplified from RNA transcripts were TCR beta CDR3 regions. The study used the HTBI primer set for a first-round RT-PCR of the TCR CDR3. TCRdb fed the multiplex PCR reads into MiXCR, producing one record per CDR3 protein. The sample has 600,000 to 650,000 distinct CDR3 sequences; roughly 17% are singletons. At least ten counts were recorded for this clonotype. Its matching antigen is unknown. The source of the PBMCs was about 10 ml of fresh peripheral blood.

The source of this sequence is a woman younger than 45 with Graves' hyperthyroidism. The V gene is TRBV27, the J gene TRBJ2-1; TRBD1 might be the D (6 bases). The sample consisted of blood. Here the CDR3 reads CASRENRDMAQFF. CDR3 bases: TGTGCCAGCAGAGAAAACCGGGACATGGCGCAGTTCTTC.